These 29 T cell receptor delta chains were all obtained from the same sample, sequenced in a study of gamma-delta chains in newborns, infants, children. TCRdb made new clone calls on the reads using CATT. The sample comprises about 4,000 delta-chain clones, around 40% of which are singletons, and 7.5% to 9% rests with the top ten. Sequences were derived from blood, sampled at week 6. The receptor source for this set is a child who was a newborn, infant or young child, either healthy, febrile or measles-vaccinated (not recorded which).

This chain joins TRDV1 and TRDJ1; the D gene is possibly TRDD3 (5 bases). CDR3 length: 16 residues. The ends were cut back, 0 bases at V and 0 bases at J, with 11 bases in the middle. From germline, CDR1 is TSWWSYY and CDR2 QGS. In DNA, the CDR3 is TGTGCTCTTGGGGAACTACGGGGGGCTTACACCGATAAACTCATCTTT. Translation: CALGELRGAYTDKLIF.

In its sample, this clone was seen once. The DNA is omitted, as the CDR3 cannot be located on it reliably, and the CDR3 follows TCRdb's listing. This rearrangement joins TRAV29/DV5 to TRDJ1; the D call in the table, TRDD3, was not verified against the DNA. Including both end residues, the CDR3 is 19 amino acids long. Germline-derived CDR1 and CDR2 are NSMFDY and ISSIKDK. CDR3 protein: CSVLLCSREGGLYTDKLIF.

J is TRDJ1 and V is TRDV2, with TRDD3 matching over 11 bases. Germline V lookup: CDR1 GEAIGNYY, CDR2 EKD. J lost 6 bases, V lost 1 base, and 15 bases had no gene match. CDR3 length: 18 residues. The CDR3 nucleotides read TGTGCCTGTGACACGGTTCTACGGATACTGGGGGATATGAATAAACTCATCTTT. It translates to CACDTVLRILGDMNKLIF.

This clone has only a few counts. The chain joins TRDV1 to TRDJ1; 10 positions match TRDD3. CDR3 length: 23 amino acids. V dropped 6 bases and J dropped 2; count of bases not matched to a gene: 30. Germline V gene sequence: CDR1 TSWWSYY, CDR2 QGS. In DNA, the CDR3 is TGTGCTCTTGGAGAAACTCCTTATATTGTATCTCGGTCTACTGGGGGATCGACCGATAAACTCATCTTT. This codes for CALGETPYIVSRSTGGSTDKLIF.

The chain employs TRDV2 and TRDJ1, with 8 positions matching TRDD3. V was pared by 0 bases and J by 5 bases, with 13 bases of the junction left unmatched. This CDR3 has 17 residues. Germline V gives CDR1 GEAIGNYY, CDR2 EKD. Written as DNA, the CDR3 is TGTGCCTGTGACACCGCGGTGGAGGGATACGAACGAGATAAACTCATCTTT. Translating it yields CACDTAVEGYERDKLIF.

This clone is large (0.1 to 1%) by share. The same CDR3 arises from other DNA sequences in this sample as well. The chain recombines TRDV2 with TRDJ3, with 8 nucleotides matching TRDD3. CDR1 and CDR2 from the germline V gene are GEAIGNYY and EKD. The CDR3 runs to 20 residues. The V and J ends lost 0 bases and 0 bases, in that order; junction bases with no gene match: 9. DNA for the CDR3: TGTGCCTGTGACACCGTGGTACTGGGGGTCAGCTCCTGGGACACCCGACAGATGTTTTTC. This sequence encodes CACDTVVLGVSSWDTRQMFF.

The V gene is TRDV2, the J gene TRDJ1; TRDD3 agrees at 10 bases. The CDR3 totals 20 residues. Trimming at V came to 4 bases and at J to 4 bases, leaving 23 bases not matched to a gene. Per the germline V gene, CDR1 is GEAIGNYY and CDR2 is EKD. CDR3 sequence reads: CACDPKERGGGYPSDDKLIF. The CDR3 DNA sequence: TGTGCCTGTGATCCCAAGGAGCGAGGTGGGGGATACCCCTCGGACGATAAACTCATCTTT.

This chain connects TRDV1 to TRDJ1, with D maybe TRDD3 (5 bases). This CDR3 has 17 residues. V lost 3 bases and J 3 bases, leaving 20 bases between the germline ends. Germline loops: CDR1 TSWWSYY, CDR2 QGS. CDR3 nucleotide sequence: TGTGCTCTTGGGGATACCGGTTGGGGCCTAGAGGCCGATAAACTCATCTTT. Protein sequence: CALGDTGWGLEADKLIF.

As to this clone: Given a much more abundant clone one base away, this may be a read error. V and J are TRDV2 and TRDJ1, with TRDD3 identical over 9 bases. V shed 3 bases and J 10 bases; nucleotides not matched to a gene: 11. The CDR3 is 14 residues long. Germline CDR1 and CDR2: GEAIGNYY and EKD. The CDR3 nucleotides read TGTGCCTGTGACTCCATGGGGGATAGAGTGGGACTCATCTTT. It translates to CACDSMGDRVGLIF.

Notes on this clone: Given a much more abundant clone one base away, this may be a read error. The rearrangement joins TRDV2 to TRDJ3; 9 bases align to TRDD3. CDR3 length equals 18 residues. Looked up from germline, CDR1 is GEAIGNYY and CDR2 is EKD. In DNA, the CDR3 is TGTGCCTGTGACACGTACTGGGGGAGCTCCTGGGACCCCCGACAGATGTTTTTC. Its protein product is CACDTYWGSSWDPRQMFF.

As for this clone: Other DNA sequences in the sample encode the same CDR3. This sequence joins TRDV1 and TRDJ1, with 10 bases fitting TRDD3. Losses at the gene ends were 5 bases for V and 7 bases for J; bases not matched to a gene: 13. CDR1 is TSWWSYY, CDR2 QGS, per germline. This CDR3 has 16 residues. CDR3: CALGNRLLGDRAKLIF. CDR3 in DNA: TGTGCTCTTGGGAACCGACTCCTGGGGGATAGAGCTAAACTCATCTTT.

For this clone: Being one base from a much bigger clone, this may be a read error. V gene TRDV1 combines with J gene TRDJ1; 11 bases match TRDD3. This CDR3 is built from 19 residues. Looked up from germline, CDR1 is TSWWSYY and CDR2 is QGS. CDR3 amino acids: CALGAPPHGGYGNTDKLTF. The CDR3 nucleotides read TGTGCTCTTGGGGCCCCTCCGCATGGGGGATACGGGAACACCGATAAACTCACCTTT.

The chain couples TRDV2 to TRDJ3; 9 bases match TRDD3. Germline CDR1 GEAIGNYY, CDR2 EKD. The CDR3 length is 18 residues. The ends lost 1 base at V and 0 bases at J; junction bases unmatched: 3. CDR3 DNA sequence: TGTGCCTGTGACACTGGGGGATATGACTCCTGGGACACCCGACAGATGTTTTTC. The encoded protein is CACDTGGYDSWDTRQMFF.

Points on this clone: This clone may be a read error of a much larger clone one base away. The chain joins TRDV1 to TRDJ1; TRDD3 matches at 9 bases. CDR3 length: 20 residues. Germline CDR1 reads TSWWSYY; CDR2 reads QGS. The V segment lost 6 bases and the J segment 7 bases; nucleotides outside the gene matches: 27. The CDR3 loop is CALGGWGDRGILGERIKLIF. The DNA for the CDR3 is TGTGCTCTTGGCGGATGGGGTGACAGGGGGATACTAGGAGAAAGGATTAAACTCATCTTT.

In its sample, this clone is large. The chain combines TRDV2 with TRDJ3, with 7 bases aligning to TRDD3. The ends lost 2 bases at V and 0 bases at J; junction bases unmatched: 9. Looked up from germline, CDR1 is GEAIGNYY and CDR2 is EKD. This CDR3 region has 19 residues. Here the CDR3 DNA reads TGTGCCTGTGACAGTACTGGGGCTATACCCTCCTGGGACACCCGACAGATGTTTTTC. Its protein product is CACDSTGAIPSWDTRQMFF.

The table lists this clone with a count of one. This sequence joins TRDV3 and TRDJ1; 11 bases match TRDD3. Germline CDR1 TVYSNPD, CDR2 GDNSRS (reference sequence). Trimming cost V 2 bases and J 3 bases; bases outside gene matches: 20. The CDR3 covers 19 residues. This CDR3 reads CAFPYLLGDKLDHADKLIF. The CDR3 region has the DNA TGTGCCTTTCCCTACCTACTGGGGGATAAGTTAGATCACGCCGATAAACTCATCTTT.

This rearrangement joins TRDV1 to TRDJ1, with 10 nucleotides matching TRDD3. After removal of 0 bases from V and 7 bases from J, the junction contained 17 bases not matched to a gene. This CDR3 is built from 19 residues. The germline V gene encodes CDR1 TSWWSYY and CDR2 QGS. The CDR3 reads CALGELSIGGYARMGKLIF. The CDR3 DNA reads as TGTGCTCTTGGGGAACTATCCATCGGGGGATACGCGAGGATGGGTAAACTCATCTTT.

The V call is TRDV3, the J call TRDJ1; possible D gene TRDD3, 9 bases. CDR3 size: 21 residues. The germline V and J ends were trimmed by 4 bases and 0 bases, with 36 bases remaining between them. Germline CDR1 and CDR2: TVYSNPD and GDNSRS (reference sequence). This CDR3 is CAYTPLPTGIRLLMYTDKLIF. The CDR3 DNA follows: TGTGCCTACACGCCACTTCCTACGGGGATACGCCTCTTAATGTACACCGATAAACTCATCTTT. Based on the CDR3 plus reference TRDV3 and TRDJ1, the full variable domain is CDKVTQSSPDQTVASGSEVVLLCTYDTVYSNPDLFWYRIRPDYSFQFVFYGDNSRSEGADFTQGRFSVKHILTQKAFHLVISPVRTEDSATYYCAYTPLPTGIRLLMYTDKLIFGKGTRVTVEP.

This clone is labeled as medium-sized (0.01 to 0.1%). The V and J genes are TRDV3 and TRDJ1; 9 nucleotides match TRDD3. Germline CDR1 TVYSNPD, CDR2 GDNSRS (reference sequence). Losses at the gene ends were 5 bases for V and 0 bases for J; bases not matched to a gene: 10. The CDR3 spans 15 residues. Here the CDR3 reads CAPSNWGRYTDKLIF. In nucleotides, the CDR3 is TGTGCCCCGAGCAACTGGGGGAGGTACACCGATAAACTCATCTTT.

Of note for this clone: A read error may be the cause here, since a much bigger clone is one base away. The chain carries TRDV3 and TRDJ1; tentatively, D is TRDD3 (7 bases). The length of the CDR3 is 18 residues. Deletions cut 1 base from V and 2 bases from J, with 26 bases between. Germline V lookup: CDR1 TVYSNPD, CDR2 GDNSRS (reference sequence). CDR3 sequence reads: CAFILRMPLRIRTDKLIF. CDR3 sequence (DNA): TGTGCCTTTATCCTACGGATGCCACTAAGGATACGAACCGATAAACTCATCTTT.

V gene TRDV2 combines with J gene TRDJ1; D possibly corresponds to TRDD3 (6 bases). Germline lookup yields CDR1 GEAIGNYY and CDR2 EKD. This CDR3 comprises 19 residues. V was cut by 0 bases and J by 2 bases, with 24 bases left in between. CDR3 in amino acids: CACDTSWGDIRRGTDKLIF. The DNA for the CDR3 is TGTGCCTGTGACACCTCATGGGGGGACATCCGGAGGGGTACCGATAAACTCATCTTT.

By its share, this clone is medium-sized. This sequence joins TRAV29/DV5 and TRDJ1; TRDD3 aligns across 11 bases. The CDR3 extends over 23 amino acids. In germline, CDR1 is NSMFDY, CDR2 ISSIKDK. Trimming removed 2 bases from V and 1 base from J; junction bases left unmatched: 28. CDR3 coding DNA: TGTGCAGCAAGGAAACTCTTTTCCTACTCGGGGGTACTGGGGGATAAGGGCACCGATAAACTCATCTTT. This translates into CAARKLFSYSGVLGDKGTDKLIF.

As for this clone: One base away lies a much larger clone, so this may be a sequencing read error. The chain joins TRDV2 to TRDJ2; 12 nucleotides line up with TRDD3. The germline CDR1 and CDR2 sequences are GEAIGNYY and EKD. The CDR3 is made up of 18 amino acids. CDR3: CACDTVGLGDTLTARLFF. CDR3 sequence (DNA): TGTGCCTGTGACACCGTAGGACTGGGGGATACTTTGACAGCACGACTCTTCTTT.

By frequency in the sample, this clone is large. The same CDR3 arises from other DNA sequences in this sample as well. The chain is built from TRDV2 and TRDJ1; weak D call: TRDD2 (7 bases). Looked up from germline, CDR1 is GEAIGNYY and CDR2 is EKD. The CDR3 is made up of 21 amino acids. The V and J ends lost 3 bases and 0 bases respectively, with 31 bases between them. The CDR3, as DNA: TGTGCCTGTGACCCTCTTCCTATGCGGGATAGGAGAAGGACGTACACCGATAAACTCATCTTT. Its translation: CACDPLPMRDRRRTYTDKLIF.

To note about this clone: This sequence may be a read error, since a much larger clone differs from it by one base. The gene calls are TRDV2 and TRDJ1; 9 positions agree with TRDD3. The CDR3 spans 17 residues. Germline V lookup: CDR1 GEAIGNYY, CDR2 EKD. CDR3 coding DNA: TGTGCCTGTGACACGCTTCTCGGGGGATACAGCACCGATGAACTCATCTTT. Translation gives CACDTLLGGYSTDELIF.

Of note for this clone: It is likely a read error: a sequence one base away is far more abundant. This chain links TRDV2 with TRDJ3; D perhaps matches TRDD3 (5 bases). Germline V gives CDR1 GEAIGNYY, CDR2 EKD. The CDR3 totals 18 residues. CDR3 residues: CACNTWGTSSWDTRQMFF. The CDR3 bases are TGTGCCTGTAACACTTGGGGTACCAGCTCCTGGGACACCCGACAGATGTTTTTC.

The chain joins TRDV1 to TRDJ1; 9 bases fit TRDD2. V lost 4 bases and J lost 3; bases outside the gene matches: 21. CDR1 TSWWSYY and CDR2 QGS come from the germline V gene. This CDR3 comprises 20 residues. CDR3 residues: CALGVSRPSYLFTGPDKLIF. CDR3 DNA sequence: TGTGCTCTTGGGGTCTCAAGGCCTTCCTACTTATTTACTGGACCCGATAAACTCATCTTT.

The J gene is TRDJ1, the V gene TRDV3, with 9 bases that match TRDD2. The CDR3 has 18 residues. J gave up 5 bases and V 2 bases, and 21 bases lay outside the gene matches. Germline loops: CDR1 TVYSNPD, CDR2 GDNSRS (reference sequence). CDR3 residues: CAFVLPTVGGDVLDKLIF. As DNA, the CDR3 is TGTGCCTTTGTCCTTCCTACCGTTGGGGGTGACGTCCTAGATAAACTCATCTTT.

Of note for this clone: This sequence may be a read error, since a much larger clone differs from it by one base. The chain recombines TRDV2 with TRDJ3; 10 positions match TRDD3. Per germline, CDR1 GEAIGNYY and CDR2 EKD. The CDR3 covers 18 residues. CDR3 coding DNA: TGTGCCTGTGACACTGGGGGATACAGCTCCTGGGACACCCGACAGACGTTTTTC. Its protein is CACDTGGYSSWDTRQTFF.